These T cell receptor beta chains were read from a single sample in a study of blood T cell repertoires in COVID-19. Method: immunoSEQ multiplex PCR; TCRdb's copy keeps in-frame clones and lacks some. The sample records around 87,000 clones, roughly 85% being singletons. The specimen was peripheral blood. The receptors stem from a human donor in a cohort sampled during active COVID-19. Both conserved end residues are part of each CDR3. D genes are given only for firm matches.

V gene	D gene	CDR3 protein
TRBV9	TRBD2	CASSLAGAGGDEQFF
TRBV28	NA	CASSLVEAYTEAFF
TRBV6-5	TRBD1	CASSYSGTGGYGYTF
TRBV5-8	TRBD1	CASTTGDSFTEQYF
TRBV3-1/TRBV3-2	TRBD1	CASSPGQGVVTEAFF
TRBV3-1/TRBV3-2	TRBD1	CASSYGGGQGNQPQHF
TRBV28	TRBD2	CASSRRAGRTDTQYF
TRBV7-9	TRBD1	CASSRGTGAFNEQFF
TRBV6-1	NA	CASSEALGQQETQYF
TRBV28	NA	CASSSRGRSVYEQYF
TRBV6-5	NA	CASSGNTEAFF
TRBV28	TRBD2	CASSSTGTRVTDTQYF
TRBV18	NA	CASSGGVYEQYF
TRBV2	NA	CASGGRTAYEQFF
TRBV25-1	NA	CASSAGNPWNSPLHF
TRBV9	NA	CASSGAVGRGSPLHF
TRBV5-1	NA	CASSLAPGISYNEQFF
TRBV7-3	NA	CASSRLWGAVDTGELFF
TRBV5-4	TRBD1	CASSTKDRGDSYEQYF
TRBV3-1/TRBV3-2	NA	CASSLGGARGNTIYF
TRBV3-1/TRBV3-2	NA	CASSQVGAGSNEQFF
TRBV5-8	TRBD2	CASSLVSLAGGLSGELFF
TRBV7-3	NA	CASSPYLTDTQYF
TRBV28	NA	CASHSGTGANVLTF
TRBV27	TRBD1	CASSKSRGTSEKLFF
TRBV3-1/TRBV3-2	TRBD1	CASSIRDRGTGELFF
TRBV2	NA	CASSLSSTRNEQFF
TRBV20-1	TRBD1	CGGQGNTEAFF
TRBV28	NA	CASSALGSSSYEQYF
TRBV5-1	NA	CASSLGGSNYNEQFF
TRBV29-1	NA	CSVVTGRDTSYTF
TRBV7-8	TRBD2	CASSSGLAGYEQYF
TRBV14	NA	CASSFTSSYEQYF
TRBV30	TRBD1	CAWDIRQGAYEQYF
TRBV12-3/TRBV12-4	NA	CASTPGAGQPQHF
TRBV5-1	TRBD1	CASSSDRGGYGYTF
TRBV25-1	NA	CASSEGRDTGELFF
TRBV6-5	TRBD1	CASRGTGRNTGELFF
TRBV7-2	TRBD1	CASSQDRAADTQYF
TRBV7-6	TRBD2	CASSLAGPPGTSGRAMLETQYF
TRBV11-2	NA	CASSSDRGETQYF
TRBV28	NA	CASSFYSRDSEQFF
TRBV7-9	TRBD1	CASSFWTGSYSNQPQHF
TRBV18	TRBD2	CASSPPRSGSNADTQYF
TRBV28	TRBD1	CASSATGKGYTF
TRBV18	NA	CASSRDTSEKLFF
TRBV7-3	TRBD1	CASSHDRASTEAFF
TRBV14	TRBD1	CASSLWGQGEDTQYF
TRBV19	NA	CASSINQARAYGYTF
TRBV15	TRBD1	CATSRNQGAPYEQYF